This T cell receptor (beta chain) originates from a study of cytomegalovirus exposure and HLA in healthy donors (dated by TCRdb to about 2017). Concerning the study at large: An earlier analysis of roughly 500 of the donors reported 250 to 300 Gb of sequence data and 117 million unique TCR beta sequences from approximately 180 million T cells. The study used immunosequencing to profile the T cell repertoires of approximately 640 subjects and linked those repertoires to cytomegalovirus serostatus. Of the roughly 430 genotyped donors, roughly 80% fell in the genetic ancestry cluster associated with self-reported Caucasian donors. Class I and class II HLA loci were covered by the typing at four-digit resolution. Typing coverage differed by locus: A, B, C, DRB1 and DQB1 were typed in about 629-630 donors, DQA1 in 500 to 550, DPA1 in nearly 610, and DPB1 in just under 480. To study patterns of TCR occurrence, a later analysis re-analyzed previously published TCR beta repertoires from under 750 donors and added high-resolution HLA genotyping. To decide whether each TCR beta V gene segment behaved as functional or pseudogenic, an earlier analysis of approximately 590 of the donors relied on high-throughput TCR beta sequencing. Donor age, sex, ethnicity and CMV serostatus were collected together with the repertoire data. Rather than drawing on any new phenotypic data, the later analysis identified candidate immune exposures from TCR beta sequences and the way those sequences occurred across donors. The study combined high-throughput TCR immunosequencing, statistical association of individual TCRs with disease status, and machine learning to predict cytomegalovirus infection status. Because of strong linkage in the cohort, a handful of DR-DQ haplotypes were treated as single units for association and clustering. An early release covering 550 to 650 HLA-typed donors comprised about 310 gigabases of sequencing data and some 79 million unique TCR sequences. The aim of the study was to test whether cataloging public T cell receptors could identify signatures of past pathogen exposure. All discovery cohort repertoires had been generated on a single sequencing platform. Across 398 genotyped donors of the cohort, an average of 235,054 unique TCR beta nucleotide sequences per donor were sequenced, and around 20% of those sequences were non-productive. A later genetic analysis used genome-wide SNP genotypes for about 65% of the 666 donors, treating that subset as a discovery cohort. In addition to the first cohort of 666 subjects, a separate validation cohort of approximately 130 different subjects was used.

The library relied on the immunoSEQ multiplex PCR assay. For the multiplex PCR, a mixture combining 60 forward primers for TCR Vbeta segments and 13 reverse primers for TCR Jbeta segments was used. Amplification of the CDR3 region of rearranged TCR beta genes was performed with a multiplex PCR assay on genomic DNA. The amplified TCR beta libraries were sequenced on the Illumina HiSeq System as 87-base-pair reads. As for how the authors treated the data: A later analysis tallied 75 million to 95 million unique TCR beta chains across the 666 repertoires, and some 10 million of those chains were shared by two or more donors. To remove PCR and sequencing errors, raw reads were error-corrected and collapsed into unique sequences using a nearest-neighbor algorithm that merged closely related sequences. CDR3 sequences were aligned to IMGT reference sequences to assign V, D and J gene segments. Each retained sequence needed at least a six-nucleotide match to both a V gene segment and a J gene segment. A rearrangement was called productive if the CDR3 had no stop codons and remained in frame with V and J, and every other rearrangement was called non-productive. CDR3 was defined according to IMGT convention as the region running from the second conserved V-encoded cysteine to the conserved J-encoded phenylalanine. In an earlier analysis of more than 550 of the donors, sequences lacking an unambiguous match to a single V gene segment were excluded. In an earlier analysis of more than 500 of the donors, a V segment was called functional when productive rearrangements were above 56.7%, and segregating when the standard deviation between donors exceeded 5%. A statistical classification framework was developed to diagnose cytomegalovirus status using the catalog of TCR beta chain sequences. V and J gene assignment, in a later analysis, came from comparing TCR nucleotide sequences with IMGT/GENE-DB human TR gene sequences. A later analysis assigned CDR3 sequences and most-parsimonious VDJ recombination scenarios with the TCRdist pipeline. In a later analysis, every TCR beta chain was defined by the combination of its CDR3 amino acid sequence and its V-gene family, and reads without a unique V-gene family were dropped. In a later analysis, around 650 highly shared, low-generation-probability nucleotide sequences were removed to address suspected cross-contamination and a sequencing artifact. A later analysis calculated a clonal expansion index for each public chain from normalized within-repertoire ranks of inferred template counts. Generation probabilities in a later analysis came from a VDJ recombination model fitted to out-of-frame rearrangements, and those results were checked against IGoR. In a later analysis, hypergeometric tests were used to score TCR-TCR, TCR-HLA and TCR-CMV co-occurrence, with a repertoire-size bias correction applied to TCR pairs. In a later analysis, false discovery rates were estimated by permuting HLA or CMV assignments 20 times. In a later analysis, co-occurring TCRs were grouped using DBSCAN, and TCRdist sequence similarity was added for clustering within HLA-allele-positive subsets. Repertoires with fewer than 30,000 or more than 120,000 public chains were left out of co-occurrence clustering, as were five repertoires with anomalous nucleotide sharing. The source is immuneACCESS, and TCRdb retained only in-frame sequences with V and J called. Part of the clones is not carried over; for the studies checked, unresolved V genes explain less than half of this, and the remainder is unexplained. The V and J calls and the clone size are those of that table, but D and trimming were determined from the DNA. For this sample the table gives approximately 100,000 clones, of which 70% were detected only once. The ten most abundant clones make up 2% to 2.5% of the sample.

The study at large found these results: In a later analysis, the rate of TCR association differed among HLA loci, with DRB1 alleles having the most associated TCRs and HLA-C alleles having the fewest. The only immune exposure information available for the cohort was CMV serostatus. Because some donors lacked HLA typing at each locus, the association tests relied only on the typed subset. Linkage disequilibrium might explain the correlated functional status among segregating V segments, but an unknown experimental factor could not be excluded. The 87-base-pair reads could not distinguish some IMGT-functional V segments, including TRBV6-2 and TRBV6-3, so those segments were excluded. When HLA alleles, especially DR and DQ, strongly co-occurred, attributing TCR associations to individual alleles was difficult. The authors suggested that the approach could potentially be generalized to other disease states and immunological phenotypes. A few of the identified cytomegalovirus-associated TCR beta chains were confirmed in vitro to be specific for cytomegalovirus antigens. Broadly in line with IMGT annotations, most TCR beta V segments showed up in productive rearrangements about 87% or about 30% of the time in an earlier analysis of 450 to 600 of the donors. In a later analysis, 16,951 TCR beta sequences were associated with specific HLA alleles at a false discovery rate of 0.05. Compared with the roughly 670-donor mean, donors in an Asian-associated ancestry cluster had fewer N-insertions in productive TCRs, according to a later genetic analysis. In a later analysis, HLA-associated TCR beta chains showed more clonal expansion and lower generation probabilities than non-associated chains that were equally common. In a later genetic analysis, a missense DCLRE1C variant was associated with V-gene and J-gene trimming of TCR beta chains, and the association was replicated in an independent cohort. A further reported finding was that TCR beta sequences accurately predicted the HLA-A and HLA-B alleles for most subjects in the first cohort. Cytomegalovirus status was reported to be diagnosed by the classifier with high specificity and sensitivity in both the original and validation cohorts. Presence/absence analyses assumed roughly uniform sequencing depth across donors, an assumption that may not hold. Because counts were too low, roughly 18 rarely observed V segments, including chromosome 9 orphons, were left out of the earlier analysis of over 550 of the donors. Across donors, most TCR sequences were observed very rarely, whereas some public TCRs were present in many individuals. The sequencing pipeline was judged likely to have produced a cluster of highly shared sequence variants as a technical artifact. A later analysis found that most CMV-associated TCR beta chains appeared HLA-restricted, with HLA associations seemingly driven largely by CMV exposure. The cohort was sequenced for TCR beta chains only, and without alpha or paired-chain data the features that could be detected were limited. In the study, about 150 TCR beta chains were listed as associated with cytomegalovirus. Several of the top co-occurrence clusters appeared to be linked to parvovirus B19, influenza, CMV and Epstein-Barr virus, according to a later analysis.

The cohort comprised around 690 healthy bone marrow donors. At the time of sampling, all cohort members were nominally healthy, though unrecorded immune exposures were likely present. The donor was CMV seronegative and belonged to the group of around 350 seronegative cohort members. A peripheral blood sample was provided by each donor, and peripheral blood mononuclear cells were used for TCR beta sequencing. Genomic DNA extraction from the blood cell samples was performed with the Qiagen DNeasy Blood Extraction Kit. A remark on this clone: It has no known antigen specificity. No per-base quality is available; no much larger clone lies one base away.

CDR1 SNHLY and CDR2 FYNNEI are derived from the germline V gene. V is reduced by 4 bases and J by 6 bases, leaving a spacing of 13 bases between them. The CDR3 has 14 amino acids, counting the end cysteine and phenylalanine. Only the CDR3 region is kept as DNA, spanning 42 bases read in frame from base 1. The chain is made from TRBV2 and TRBJ1-5, with a weak D call of TRBD1 (6 bases match). This TCR derives from a man aged 45-65 years in good health and CMV-seronegative. Specimen: PBMCs. The CDR3 reads CASSGNRASQPQHF. The nucleotide sequence is given as TGTGCCAGCAGTGGAAACAGGGCGAGTCAGCCCCAGCATTTT.